A selection of T cell receptor beta chains follows, all from one sample in a study of cytomegalovirus exposure and HLA in healthy donors. Measured with immunoSEQ multiplex PCR; TCRdb has only the in-frame clones, and not every one. The sample lists more than 95,000 clones, over 90% occurring once. The source material was PBMCs. The source of these receptors is a woman younger than 35 in good health and CMV-seronegative. Both conserved end residues are part of each CDR3. The D gene is left open where the match is weak. Part of the rows lack a size; the others show once, few, many or a class for expanded clones.

TGCAGCGTTGAATTTGCGGGGGGCGTGAGTACCTTC,CSVEFAGGVSTF,TRBJ1-2,NA,NA,TRBV29-1,12
TGTGCCTGGAGTGGGGATCGGGGTATTAATCCTTTCTTT,CAWSGDRGINPFF,TRBJ1-1,NA,NA,TRBV30,13
TGTGCCAGCGGTTTAGCACGGGGCAATCAGCCCCAGCATTTT,CASGLARGNQPQHF,TRBJ1-5,NA,NA,TRBV6-6,14
TGCGCCAGCAGCTGGCTACTAGCGGGGGCGCGGAATGAGCAGTTCTTC,CASSWLLAGARNEQFF,TRBJ2-1,NA,TRBD2,TRBV5-1,16
TGTGCCTTATCCGTGGGGGGGCCCCCAGATACGCAGTATTTT,CALSVGGPPDTQYF,TRBJ2-3,NA,NA,TRBV6-1,14
TGTGCCAGCAGCTTGTTTGGCAGGGTAAATCAGCCCCAGCATTTT,CASSLFGRVNQPQHF,TRBJ1-5,NA,NA,TRBV5-4,15
TGCGCCAGCAGCCTACACCTAGGGGGGGCTGACTATGGCTACACCTTC,CASSLHLGGADYGYTF,TRBJ1-2,NA,NA,TRBV4-1,16
TGTGCCAGCAGCCTAGGGACTGTTTCCTACAATGAGCAGTTCTTC,CASSLGTVSYNEQFF,TRBJ2-1,NA,NA,TRBV7-3,15
TGTGCCAGCAGTTTATTGGGAGGTCAGCCCCAGCATTTT,CASSLLGGQPQHF,TRBJ1-5,NA,NA,TRBV27,13
TGTGCCAGTTTTACCGGGAGGGACACCGGGGAGCTGTTTTTT,CASFTGRDTGELFF,TRBJ2-2,NA,TRBD2,TRBV28,14
TGTGCCAGCAGCCTAGCCCGGGGTCCGAACTATGGCTACACCTTC,CASSLARGPNYGYTF,TRBJ1-2,NA,NA,TRBV6-5,15
TGTGCCAGCAGCTTCAGCGACAGGGAGCAGTACTTC,CASSFSDREQYF,TRBJ2-7,NA,NA,TRBV7-9,12
TGTGCCAGCAGCGTAGGAGGAGGCACGGTGGGTGAGCAGTTCTTC,CASSVGGGTVGEQFF,TRBJ2-1,NA,NA,TRBV9,15
TGTGCCAGCAACCCGACCCGGGACAGGGGTTCTGAAGCTTTCTTT,CASNPTRDRGSEAFF,TRBJ1-1,NA,TRBD1,TRBV6-1,15
TGCAGCGTTGACTCACAGGTAACCTACGAGCAGTACTTC,CSVDSQVTYEQYF,TRBJ2-7,NA,NA,TRBV29-1,13
TGTGCCAGCAGTTTAGTCGCCGGGAATGGCTACACCTTC,CASSLVAGNGYTF,TRBJ1-2,NA,NA,TRBV27,13
TGTGCCATCAGTGTAGGGGTACGGCAGCCCCAGCATTTT,CAISVGVRQPQHF,TRBJ1-5,NA,NA,TRBV10-3,13
TGTGCCAGCAGTGAAGAACAGGGGGCGAGCAATCAGCCCCAGCATTTT,CASSEEQGASNQPQHF,TRBJ1-5,NA,TRBD1,TRBV2,16
TGTGCCAGCAGTCCCCTGGAGGTCCCTTCCTACGAGCAGTACTTC,CASSPLEVPSYEQYF,TRBJ2-7,NA,NA,TRBV9,15
TGTGCCAGCAGCGGGCAAGCTCGGCAGCCCCAGCATTTT,CASSGQARQPQHF,TRBJ1-5,NA,NA,TRBV7-2,13
TGCGCCAGCAGCTTGGCCTTTGGACTAGCGGGGGGGCGAGAGACCCAGTACTTC,CASSLAFGLAGGRETQYF,TRBJ2-5,NA,TRBD2,TRBV5-1,18
TGTGCCAGCAGTGAACTTCTAGCCACAGATACGCAGTATTTT,CASSELLATDTQYF,TRBJ2-3,NA,NA,TRBV2,14
TGTGCCAGCAGCTTAGGGACAGGGAACACAGATACGCAGTATTTT,CASSLGTGNTDTQYF,TRBJ2-3,NA,TRBD1,TRBV7-8,15
TGTGCAAGTCGATCACCAGGGGGTTTGGGTGGCTACACCTTC,CASRSPGGLGGYTF,TRBJ1-2,once,NA,TRBV12-2,14
TGTGCCAGCAGACCTGACTGGTACGAGCAGTACTTC,CASRPDWYEQYF,TRBJ2-7,few,NA,TRBV6-1,12
TGTGCCAGCAGCCCTTACAGCACCGGGGAGCTGTTTTTT,CASSPYSTGELFF,TRBJ2-2,once,NA,TRBV11-2,13
TGTGCCAGCAGCCCAGTGGCGGGACTAAACGAGCAGTACTTC,CASSPVAGLNEQYF,TRBJ2-7,once,TRBD2,TRBV11-2,14
TGTGCCAGCTCACCTGCGGGCCCTCCGAGCTATGGCTACACCTTC,CASSPAGPPSYGYTF,TRBJ1-2,NA,NA,TRBV18,15
TGTGCCAGCAGTTGGACTAGCGGGAGTAGGAATGAGCAGTTCTTC,CASSWTSGSRNEQFF,TRBJ2-1,NA,TRBD2,TRBV27,15
TGTGCCAGTAGTTTTAGGACAGGGGACACAGATACGCAGTATTTT,CASSFRTGDTDTQYF,TRBJ2-3,few,TRBD1,TRBV19,15
TGTGCCAGTAGTATTGGTGCGGCCTCGGTGGATACGCAGTATTTT,CASSIGAASVDTQYF,TRBJ2-3,NA,NA,TRBV19,15
TGTGCCAGCAGCCAAGGCGGGGATAGCGGGAGCATAAATACGCAGTATTTT,CASSQGGDSGSINTQYF,TRBJ2-3,few,TRBD2,TRBV4-2,17
TGCGCCAGCAGAATAACAGCAACTAATGAAAAACTGTTTTTT,CASRITATNEKLFF,TRBJ1-4,NA,NA,TRBV5-1,14
TGTGCCAGCAGCCTTCTTCGAGCCAGGTCCTACAATGAGCAGTTCTTC,CASSLLRARSYNEQFF,TRBJ2-1,NA,NA,TRBV5-6,16
TGTGCCAGCAGCCAACCGTACAATGAGCAGTTCTTC,CASSQPYNEQFF,TRBJ2-1,NA,NA,TRBV4-2,12
TGTGCCAGCAGCTTAGCTGAGAATCAGCCCCAGCATTTT,CASSLAENQPQHF,TRBJ1-5,NA,NA,TRBV11-2,13
TGTGCCAGCTCAACGACAGGGAGTAGCAATCAGCCCCAGCATTTT,CASSTTGSSNQPQHF,TRBJ1-5,NA,TRBD1,TRBV7-2,15
TGTGCCAGCAGCTTGGTCCTTAATAGCGGGGGTTCCTACGAGCAGTACTTC,CASSLVLNSGGSYEQYF,TRBJ2-7,NA,TRBD2,TRBV5-4,17
TGCGCCAGCAGCTTGTTTACGGGAGGGCAAGAGACCCAGTACTTC,CASSLFTGGQETQYF,TRBJ2-5,once,TRBD2,TRBV5-1,15
TGTGCCAGCAGTAGACAGGTGATGATCTATGGCTACACCTTC,CASSRQVMIYGYTF,TRBJ1-2,NA,NA,TRBV2,14
TGTGCCAGCAGTTCACGGAATCAGCCCCAGCATTTT,CASSSRNQPQHF,TRBJ1-5,NA,NA,TRBV2,12
TGTGCCAGCAGCTTTACAGGAGTCTGGTACGAGCAGTACTTC,CASSFTGVWYEQYF,TRBJ2-7,NA,NA,TRBV7-9,14
TGCAGCGCATCCGCCCGGGGTTATGGCTACACCTTC,CSASARGYGYTF,TRBJ1-2,NA,NA,TRBV29-1,12
TGTGCCAGCAGTTTTGCGGGAGGGCCCCGTTACGAGCAGTACTTC,CASSFAGGPRYEQYF,TRBJ2-7,NA,TRBD2,TRBV28,15
TGTGCCAGCAGTTTATCGATCGGGGGTGGGTATGGCTACACCTTC,CASSLSIGGGYGYTF,TRBJ1-2,NA,NA,TRBV27,15
TGTGCCAGCAGTGCGGGGACCCCGGCTCAGCCCCAGCATTTT,CASSAGTPAQPQHF,TRBJ1-5,NA,NA,TRBV28,14
TGTGCCAGCAGCTTACAAGCGGAGTTTTATGGCTACACCTTC,CASSLQAEFYGYTF,TRBJ1-2,NA,NA,TRBV7-9,14
TGTGCCAGCAGCCGTCACCGGGACGGGGGTTTGGCCCAGTACTTC,CASSRHRDGGLAQYF,TRBJ2-5,NA,NA,TRBV11-2,15
TGTGCCAGCAGTAGGGGACAGGGTTGGACCGGGGAGCTGTTTTTT,CASSRGQGWTGELFF,TRBJ2-2,NA,TRBD1,TRBV11-2,15
TGTGCCAGCAGCTTAATGAGAACTGAAGCTTTCTTT,CASSLMRTEAFF,TRBJ1-1,once,NA,TRBV11-2,12
TGTGCCTGGAAATTTATGGGGAGGGAGACCCAGTACTTC,CAWKFMGRETQYF,TRBJ2-5,NA,NA,TRBV30,13
TGTGCCAGCAGCGTAGATGGGGACTTAGCTGAAGCTTTCTTT,CASSVDGDLAEAFF,TRBJ1-1,NA,NA,TRBV9,14
TGTGCCAGCAGCTTGGGCATCTATAGCAATCAGCCCCAGCATTTT,CASSLGIYSNQPQHF,TRBJ1-5,NA,NA,TRBV5-6,15
TGTGCCAGCAGCGGAGTCCCCGAAAGGGAGCAGTACTTC,CASSGVPEREQYF,TRBJ2-7,NA,NA,TRBV5-4,13
TGTGCCAGCAGTTTATTCCCGGGGGGGCAAGGCAATCAGCCCCAGCATTTT,CASSLFPGGQGNQPQHF,TRBJ1-5,NA,NA,TRBV28,17
TGTGCCAGCAGCTCGACAGGGTTGGAGGTGAACACTGAAGCTTTCTTT,CASSSTGLEVNTEAFF,TRBJ1-1,once,TRBD1,TRBV11-2,16
TGCGCCAGCAGCCTGACAGGGTCGGGAGATACGCAGTATTTT,CASSLTGSGDTQYF,TRBJ2-3,NA,TRBD1,TRBV5-1,14
TGCGCCAGCAGCTTCGAGGCGACAGGGAGCAATGAGCAGTTCTTC,CASSFEATGSNEQFF,TRBJ2-1,NA,TRBD1,TRBV5-1,15